This T cell receptor (beta chain) is from a study of CD8 T cells in Susac syndrome. Findings and limits, study-wide: Individuals included in the TCR sequencing and HLA analysis were acknowledged by the study to be relatively few in number.

Germline V lookup: CDR1 SGHNT, CDR2 YENEEA. This CDR3 region has 14 residues. Trimming cost V 4 bases and J 5 bases, with 14 bases left between them. Concerning this clonotype: No antigen is known for it.

Roughly 0.45 to 1 ug RNA was reverse transcribed with random hexamers. An immunoSEQ multiplex PCR generated amplified TCR beta CDR3 products spanning 54 Vbeta and 13 Jbeta. TCRdb reprocessed the immunoSEQ multiplex PCR reads with MiXCR, giving one entry per CDR3 protein. The top ten hold more than 0.09% of the sample, which has around 71,000 distinct CDR3 sequences, nearly 96% seen once. Control patients had untreated stable or active relapsing-remitting multiple sclerosis by revised McDonald criteria. FACS was used to enrich TEMRA cells, whereas the CD8+ and CD4+ T cells were obtained by negative isolation.

The sequence was obtained from a human donor with multiple sclerosis. The rearrangement joins TRBV11-3 to TRBJ2-5, with D tentatively TRBD2 (7 bases). Sequencing input: CD4+ T cells from PBMCs. The CDR3 bases are TGTGCCAGCAGCTCGGGGGGCGGCTCGGAGACCCAGTACTTC. Protein product: CASSSGGGSETQYF.